This TCR beta chain was identified in a study of cytotoxic CD8 clonotypes in ibrutinib-treated CLL. Here immunoSEQ multiplex PCR was the method, and the copy in TCRdb shows in-frame clones only, minus some. Among some 350,000 clones, about 64% were seen once, and the ten largest hold around 6.5%. CDR3 length: 15 residues. Trimming removed 4 bases at V and 5 bases at J, with 14 bases between. Germline CDR1 reads SGHDN; CDR2 reads FVKESK. The sequence derives from a human donor with chronic lymphocytic leukemia. Sequencing was performed on PBMCs, taken after 36 months of ibrutinib treatment. V is TRBV14 and J is TRBJ2-2; no firm D call. CDR3 sequence reads: CASSRSRAPTGELFF. The CDR3 region has the DNA TGTGCCAGCAGCCGCTCACGGGCTCCGACCGGGGAGCTGTTTTTT.